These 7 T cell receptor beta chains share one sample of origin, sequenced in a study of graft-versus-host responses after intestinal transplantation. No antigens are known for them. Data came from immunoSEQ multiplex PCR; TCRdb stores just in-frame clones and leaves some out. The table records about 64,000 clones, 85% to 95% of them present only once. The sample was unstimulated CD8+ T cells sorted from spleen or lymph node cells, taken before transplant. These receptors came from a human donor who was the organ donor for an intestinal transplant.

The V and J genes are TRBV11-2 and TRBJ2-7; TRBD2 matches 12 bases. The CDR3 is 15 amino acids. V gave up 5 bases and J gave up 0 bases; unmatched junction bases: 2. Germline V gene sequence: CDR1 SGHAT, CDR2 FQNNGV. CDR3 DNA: TGTGCCAGCAGCCTGACTAGCGGGAGCTCCTACGAGCAGTACTTC. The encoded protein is CASSLTSGSSYEQYF.

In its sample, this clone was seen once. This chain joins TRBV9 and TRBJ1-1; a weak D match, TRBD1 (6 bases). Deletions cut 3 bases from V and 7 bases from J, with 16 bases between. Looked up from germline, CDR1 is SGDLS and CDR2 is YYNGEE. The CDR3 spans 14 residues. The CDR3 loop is CASSAGGGASEAFF. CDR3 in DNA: TGTGCCAGCAGCGCCGGTGGGGGGGCAAGTGAAGCTTTCTTT.

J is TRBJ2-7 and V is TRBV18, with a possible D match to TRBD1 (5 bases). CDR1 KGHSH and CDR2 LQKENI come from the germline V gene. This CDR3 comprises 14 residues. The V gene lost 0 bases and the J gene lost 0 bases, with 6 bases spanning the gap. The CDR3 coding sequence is TGTGCCAGCTCACCACCTGACAGCTCCTACGAGCAGTACTTC. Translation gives CASSPPDSSYEQYF. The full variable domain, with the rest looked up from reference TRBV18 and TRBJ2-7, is NAGVMQNPRHLVRRRGQEARLRCSPMKGHSHVYWYRQLPEEGLKFMVYLQKENIIDESGMPKERFSAEFPKEGPSILRIQQVVRGDSAAYFCASSPPDSSYEQYFGPGTRLTVT.

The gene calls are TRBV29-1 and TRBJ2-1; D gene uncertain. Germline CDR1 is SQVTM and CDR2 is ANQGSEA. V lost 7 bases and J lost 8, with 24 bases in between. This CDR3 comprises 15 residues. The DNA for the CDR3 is TGCAGCGGAGAATTTGAACACGCCCAAGAGGATGAGCAGTTCTTC. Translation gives CSGEFEHAQEDEQFF.

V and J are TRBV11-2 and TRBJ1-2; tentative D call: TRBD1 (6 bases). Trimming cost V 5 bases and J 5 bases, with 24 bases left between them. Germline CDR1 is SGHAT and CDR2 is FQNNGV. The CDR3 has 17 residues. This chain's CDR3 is CASSPLGWDGRGYGYTF. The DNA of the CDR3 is TGTGCCAGCAGCCCCCTAGGGTGGGACGGGAGGGGGTATGGCTACACCTTC.

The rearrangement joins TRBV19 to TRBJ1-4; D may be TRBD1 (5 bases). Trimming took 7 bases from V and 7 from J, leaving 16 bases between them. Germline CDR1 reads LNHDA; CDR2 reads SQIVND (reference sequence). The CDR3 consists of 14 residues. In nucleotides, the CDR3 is TGTGCCAGTAATGGTTGGGGCTTCGGTGAAAAACTGTTTTTT. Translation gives CASNGWGFGEKLFF.

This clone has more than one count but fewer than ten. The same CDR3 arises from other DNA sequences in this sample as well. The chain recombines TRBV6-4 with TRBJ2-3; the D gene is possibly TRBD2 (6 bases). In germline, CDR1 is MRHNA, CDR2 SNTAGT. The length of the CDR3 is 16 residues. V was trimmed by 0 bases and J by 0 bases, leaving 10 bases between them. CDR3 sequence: CASSDSAGTSTDTQYF. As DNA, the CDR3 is TGTGCCAGCAGTGACTCTGCGGGAACTAGCACAGATACGCAGTATTTT.